These T cell receptor beta chains were read from a single sample in a study of cytomegalovirus exposure and HLA in healthy donors. This table comes from immunoSEQ multiplex PCR, and its TCRdb copy is limited to in-frame clones, with some not included. The sample gives about 120,000 clones, 70% to 85% of which show up once; less than 4% is in the top ten. The material sequenced was PBMCs. The receptor source for this set is a human donor in good health. CDR3s include the opening cysteine and the closing phenylalanine or tryptophan. A D gene is named only where the DNA matches it firmly. Clone size appears in some rows only: once, few, many, or a class for an expanded clone.

J | D | size | V | DNA | CDR3
TRBJ2-3 | - | few | TRBV2 | TGTGCCAGCAGTGAAGGGAGGGCGACAGATACGCAGTATTTT | CASSEGRATDTQYF
TRBJ1-2 | - | - | TRBV28 | TGTGCCAGCAGTCCCGGGGGACGGGCTAACTATGGCTACACCTTC | CASSPGGRANYGYTF
TRBJ1-2 | - | few | TRBV15 | TGTGCCACCAGCAGAGTGGGCTCCCTGGGTGGCTACACCTTC | CATSRVGSLGGYTF
TRBJ2-7 | - | few | TRBV7-9 | TGTGCCAGCAGCCTAACAGGGTCTCGATACGAGCAGTACTTC | CASSLTGSRYEQYF
TRBJ2-7 | - | few | TRBV6-5 | TGTGCCAGCAGTTACACGCAGGGCTTGAGTGAGCAGTACTTC | CASSYTQGLSEQYF
TRBJ1-4 | - | once | TRBV5-1 | TGCGCCAGCAGCTTGGTACAGGCAAAGGAAAAACTGTTTTTT | CASSLVQAKEKLFF
TRBJ2-1 | - | - | TRBV27 | TGTGCCAGCGCCACTAAGGGGTCCTACAATGAGCAGTTCTTC | CASATKGSYNEQFF
TRBJ1-2 | - | few | TRBV7-9 | - | CASEAQGVWLHLRPGYTF
TRBJ2-1 | TRBD1 | - | TRBV27 | TGTGCCAGCAGTTCCATAGGACAGGGGAGCTACAATGAGCAGTTCTTC | CASSSIGQGSYNEQFF
TRBJ2-3 | - | few | TRBV10-3 | TGTGCCATCGGGGCGCCAGGGGCTAGCACAGATACGCAGTATTTT | CAIGAPGASTDTQYF
TRBJ2-1 | - | few | TRBV6-5 | TGTGCCAGCAGCCCCGGAGGGGTCTCCTACAATGAGCAGTTCTTC | CASSPGGVSYNEQFF
TRBJ2-7 | TRBD2 | many | TRBV11-2 | TGTGCCAGCAGCTTAGTCGGGGGGAGAACCTACGAGCAGTACTTC | CASSLVGGRTYEQYF
TRBJ2-7 | TRBD1 | - | TRBV14 | TGTGCCAGCAGCCGACGGACAGGGCCTACTAGGGAGCAGTACTTC | CASSRRTGPTREQYF
TRBJ2-7 | - | few | TRBV6-4 | TGTGCCATCCAGGACAGCTTCAGCTCCTACGAGCAGTACTTC | CAIQDSFSSYEQYF
TRBJ1-4 | - | - | TRBV5-4 | TGTGCCAGCAGCTTGGGGTTGATGGGGGCTGAAAAACTGTTTTTT | CASSLGLMGAEKLFF
TRBJ2-7 | - | - | TRBV4-2 | TGTGCCAGCACAATCGGGCAGGGCTACGAGCAGTACTTC | CASTIGQGYEQYF
TRBJ2-1 | TRBD1 | - | TRBV14 | TGTGCCAGCAGGCCACAGGGGAGTGGATCCTACAATGAGCAGTTCTTC | CASRPQGSGSYNEQFF
TRBJ2-5 | TRBD2 | - | TRBV4-1 | TGCGCCAGCAGCCAAGAGGGACTAGCTGTGACCCAGTACTTC | CASSQEGLAVTQYF
TRBJ2-1 | TRBD1 | - | TRBV15 | TGTGCCACCAGCAGAGCGGGACAGGGCCTTTACAATGAGCAGTTCTTC | CATSRAGQGLYNEQFF
TRBJ2-5 | TRBD2 | once | TRBV7-2 | TGTGCCAGCAGCTTAGGGGCGGGAGGGCCTGTATTAGAGACCCAGTACTTC | CASSLGAGGPVLETQYF
TRBJ2-7 | - | - | TRBV6-1 | TGTGCCAGCATCGGGTCCAACTCCTACGAGCAGTACTTC | CASIGSNSYEQYF
TRBJ2-1 | - | - | TRBV20-1 | TGCAGTGCTAAGCTAGTCAATGAGCAGTTCTTC | CSAKLVNEQFF
TRBJ1-1 | TRBD1 | - | TRBV18 | TGTGCCAGCTCACCGTTACAGGGGGACACTGAAGCTTTCTTT | CASSPLQGDTEAFF
TRBJ1-1 | - | - | TRBV14 | TGTGCCAGCAGCCAGCGGGCAACGAACACTGAAGCTTTCTTT | CASSQRATNTEAFF
TRBJ2-1 | TRBD1 | - | TRBV10-3 | TGTGCCATCAGTGAGGGGACAGGGAGTCTAAACAATGAGCAGTTCTTC | CAISEGTGSLNNEQFF
TRBJ2-7 | - | - | TRBV5-1 | TGCGCCAGCGCGGACAGCTCCTACGAGCAGTACTTC | CASADSSYEQYF
TRBJ1-4 | - | - | TRBV6-5 | TGTGCCAGCAGATTTGATCCGGGTGCTAATGAAAAACTGTTTTTT | CASRFDPGANEKLFF
TRBJ2-1 | - | - | TRBV7-2 | TGTGCCAGCAGCCTGACTAAGGGATTCTACAATGAGCAGTTCTTC | CASSLTKGFYNEQFF
TRBJ2-3 | - | - | TRBV11-3 | TGTGCCAGCAGCTTCACCGGGGTCCACACAGATACGCAGTATTTT | CASSFTGVHTDTQYF
TRBJ2-7 | TRBD2 | - | TRBV10-1 | TGCGCCAGCAGTGAAGGCGGGAGGGCCCATGAGCAGTACTTC | CASSEGGRAHEQYF
TRBJ2-1 | TRBD2 | - | TRBV2 | TGTGCCAGCAGTGAACAACTAGCGGAGGGGTCCAATGAGCAGTTCTTC | CASSEQLAEGSNEQFF
TRBJ1-1 | TRBD1 | - | TRBV5-1 | TGCGCCAGCAGCTTTACAGGGGCCCCACCGGGGGCTGAAGCTTTCTTT | CASSFTGAPPGAEAFF
TRBJ1-1 | TRBD1 | few | TRBV2 | TGTGCCAGCGGCGGACAGGGGTTGAACACTGAAGCTTTCTTT | CASGGQGLNTEAFF
TRBJ2-3 | - | - | TRBV6-5 | TGTGCCAGCAGTTCACAGTCTCGCACAGATACGCAGTATTTT | CASSSQSRTDTQYF
TRBJ2-3 | - | - | TRBV18 | TGTGCCAGCTCAAGCCAGGCAAGCACAGATACGCAGTATTTT | CASSSQASTDTQYF
TRBJ1-1 | - | - | TRBV12-5 | TGTGCTAGTGGTTTAGGGAGAACTGAAGCTTTCTTT | CASGLGRTEAFF
TRBJ2-7 | - | once | TRBV9 | TGTGCCAGCAGCCGCATGGGTTTACAGGGCCCCTACGAGCAGTACTTC | CASSRMGLQGPYEQYF
TRBJ2-2 | - | - | TRBV6-5 | TGTGCCAGCAGTGCCCAACTTGACGGGGAGCTGTTTTTT | CASSAQLDGELFF
TRBJ2-7 | TRBD2 | - | TRBV11-3 | TGTGCCAGCAGCGCGCTTTTGGGACTAGGGGTGTACGAGCAGTACTTC | CASSALLGLGVYEQYF
TRBJ1-1 | TRBD1 | - | TRBV11-2 | TGTGCCAGCAGCTTTCCCAGGGGGCAAGGTCATGACACTGAAGCTTTCTTT | CASSFPRGQGHDTEAFF
TRBJ2-7 | - | - | TRBV28 | TGTGCCAGCAGCTCCCCCCCCGGGCAGGGGCTCTACGAGCAGTACTTC | CASSSPPGQGLYEQYF
TRBJ2-1 | - | - | TRBV30 | TGTGCCTGGAAATCAGGGAGGACGGATGAGCAGTTCTTC | CAWKSGRTDEQFF
TRBJ2-3 | TRBD2 | - | TRBV6-5 | TGTGCCAGCAGCCCGGGACTAGCGGGACCAGATACGCAGTATTTT | CASSPGLAGPDTQYF
TRBJ2-1 | TRBD2 | - | TRBV28 | TGTGCCAGCAGTCTCGCGGGAGGGCCATTGAATGAGCAGTTCTTC | CASSLAGGPLNEQFF
TRBJ2-7 | - | once | TRBV27 | TGTGCCAGCAGTCATAGCGGAGTTAGCTCCTACGAGCAGTACTTC | CASSHSGVSSYEQYF
TRBJ2-1 | - | - | TRBV28 | TGTGCCAGCAGTGCGTTACTAGCCGGGTCCTACAATGAGCAGTTCTTC | CASSALLAGSYNEQFF
TRBJ2-7 | TRBD2 | - | TRBV10-3 | TGTGCCATCTCCGGACTAGCGGGATACGAGCAGTACTTC | CAISGLAGYEQYF
TRBJ2-3 | - | - | TRBV20-1 | TGCAGTGCGGGGAGTCGCGGTACGCAGTATTTT | CSAGSRGTQYF